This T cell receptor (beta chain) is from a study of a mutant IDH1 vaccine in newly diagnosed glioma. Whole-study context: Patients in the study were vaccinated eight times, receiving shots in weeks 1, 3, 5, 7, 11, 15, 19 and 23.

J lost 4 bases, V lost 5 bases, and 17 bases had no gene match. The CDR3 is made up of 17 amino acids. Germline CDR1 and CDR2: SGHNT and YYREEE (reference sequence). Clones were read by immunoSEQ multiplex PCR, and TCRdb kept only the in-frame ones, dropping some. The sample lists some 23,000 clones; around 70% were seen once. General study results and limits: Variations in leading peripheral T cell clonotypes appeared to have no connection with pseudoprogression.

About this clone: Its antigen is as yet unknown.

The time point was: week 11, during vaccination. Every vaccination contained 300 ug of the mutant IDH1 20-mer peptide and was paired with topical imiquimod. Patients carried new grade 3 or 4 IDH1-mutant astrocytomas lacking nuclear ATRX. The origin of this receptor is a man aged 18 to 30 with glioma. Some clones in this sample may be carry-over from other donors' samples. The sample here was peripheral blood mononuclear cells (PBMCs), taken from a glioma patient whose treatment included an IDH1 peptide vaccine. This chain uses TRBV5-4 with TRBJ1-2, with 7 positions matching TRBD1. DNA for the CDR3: TGTGCCAGCAGGGCCGGGACAGCGCAACTCCGGAGCTATGGCTACACCTTC. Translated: CASRAGTAQLRSYGYTF.